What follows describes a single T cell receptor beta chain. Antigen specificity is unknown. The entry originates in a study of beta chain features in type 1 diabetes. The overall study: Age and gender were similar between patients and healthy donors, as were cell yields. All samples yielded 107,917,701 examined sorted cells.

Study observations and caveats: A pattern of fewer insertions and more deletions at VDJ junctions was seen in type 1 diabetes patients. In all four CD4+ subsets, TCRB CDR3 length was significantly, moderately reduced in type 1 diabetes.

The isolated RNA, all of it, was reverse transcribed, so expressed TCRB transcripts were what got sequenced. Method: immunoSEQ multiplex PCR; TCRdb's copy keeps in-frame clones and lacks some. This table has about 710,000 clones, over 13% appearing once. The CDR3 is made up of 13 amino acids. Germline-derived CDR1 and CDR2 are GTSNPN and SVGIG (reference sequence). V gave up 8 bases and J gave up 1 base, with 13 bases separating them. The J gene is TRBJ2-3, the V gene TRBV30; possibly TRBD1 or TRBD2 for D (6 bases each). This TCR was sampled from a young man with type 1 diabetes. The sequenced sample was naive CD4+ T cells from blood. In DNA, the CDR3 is TGTGCCCTGTCGAGGGGGGGCACAGATACGCAGTATTTT. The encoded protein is CALSRGGTDTQYF.